This is a list of T cell receptor beta chains from one sample in a study of CD8 T cells in Susac syndrome. A single record per CDR3 protein comes from TCRdb applying MiXCR to the immunoSEQ multiplex PCR reads. The repertoire includes around 71,000 distinct CDR3 sequences, around 93% of them detected once, and around 0.15% sits in the top ten. Sequenced input: CD4+ T cells from PBMCs. The receptors come from a human donor with Susac syndrome. Each CDR3 is given with its conserved first and last residue. A D gene is named only where the DNA matches it firmly. Size tells how often a clone was seen (once, few, many) or the class of an expanded clone, and some rows leave it out.

V: TRBV30
D: TRBD2
size: NA
J: TRBJ2-7
DNA: TGTGCCTGGGGGAGGGGCCACGAGCAGTACTTC
CDR3: CAWGRGHEQYF

V: TRBV20-1
D: TRBD1
size: NA
J: TRBJ1-6
DNA: TGCAGTGCTATTGTCCCGGGACAGGGGACGGCACCCCTCCACTTT
CDR3: CSAIVPGQGTAPLHF

V: TRBV4-2
D: TRBD2
size: NA
J: TRBJ2-7
DNA: TGTGCCAGCAGCCAAGCGCTAGCGGGGACGTACTACGAGCAGTACTTC
CDR3: CASSQALAGTYYEQYF

V: TRBV20-1
D: NA
size: NA
J: TRBJ1-6
DNA: TGCAGTGCTAGAGAATCCCACCTCACGGACGGATCACCCCTCCACTTT
CDR3: CSARESHLTDGSPLHF

V: TRBV20-1
D: NA
size: NA
J: TRBJ2-1
DNA: TGCAGTGCTCGGGGCTTGAAGGGGCAGTTCTTC
CDR3: CSARGLKGQFF

V: TRBV9
D: NA
size: NA
J: TRBJ1-2
DNA: TGTGCCAGCAGCCCTCGGGGGAACTATGGCTACACCTTC
CDR3: CASSPRGNYGYTF

V: TRBV12-3/TRBV12-4
D: NA
size: NA
J: TRBJ2-6
DNA: TGTGCCAGCAGCCGTACCCAGACGGAATGGGGAATGCCTGGGGCCAACGTCCTGACTTTC
CDR3: CASSRTQTEWGMPGANVLTF

V: TRBV5-4
D: TRBD1
size: NA
J: TRBJ2-3
DNA: TGTGCCAGCAGCTTGCCAACTCCGGGACAGGGGACAGATACGCAGTATTTT
CDR3: CASSLPTPGQGTDTQYF

V: TRBV18
D: TRBD1
size: NA
J: TRBJ1-1
DNA: TGTGCCAGCTCACCGACGCAGGGGGCAACTGAAGCTTTCTTT
CDR3: CASSPTQGATEAFF

V: TRBV2
D: TRBD1
size: NA
J: TRBJ1-4
DNA: TGTGCCAGCACTGGGACAGGCGAAAAACTGTTTTTT
CDR3: CASTGTGEKLFF

V: TRBV20-1
D: NA
size: NA
J: TRBJ2-7
DNA: TGCAGTGCTAGAGCCAGGACAGCGAGGAGACCGATCCACATCTACGAGCAGTACTTC
CDR3: CSARARTARRPIHIYEQYF

V: TRBV20-1
D: NA
size: NA
J: TRBJ1-1
DNA: TGCAGTGCTAGTAGACCGCGTTTAGGGTCCACTGAAGCTTTCTTT
CDR3: CSASRPRLGSTEAFF

V: TRBV19
D: NA
size: NA
J: TRBJ1-1
DNA: TGTGCCAGTAGTATACAGGGGCGGAACACTGAAGCTTTCTTT
CDR3: CASSIQGRNTEAFF

V: TRBV6-6
D: NA
size: once
J: TRBJ2-7
DNA: TGTGCCAGCAGAGACCGGACCGGAGAGCAGTACTTC
CDR3: CASRDRTGEQYF

V: TRBV9
D: TRBD1
size: NA
J: TRBJ2-3
DNA: TGTGCCAGCAGCGCAGACAGGGGGACAGATACGCAGTATTTT
CDR3: CASSADRGTDTQYF

V: TRBV2
D: TRBD1
size: NA
J: TRBJ1-5
DNA: TGTGCCAGCAGTGGACAGGGTTTAATAAGCAATCAGCCCCAGCATTTT
CDR3: CASSGQGLISNQPQHF

V: TRBV28
D: NA
size: NA
J: TRBJ1-6
DNA: TGTGCCAGCAGCTACGGGGGCAGCTATAATTCACCCCTCCACTTT
CDR3: CASSYGGSYNSPLHF

V: TRBV9
D: NA
size: once
J: TRBJ2-7
DNA: TGTGCCAGCAGCCCTGCCGAGGGGGGGGCCGTCTACGAGCAGTACTTC
CDR3: CASSPAEGGAVYEQYF

V: TRBV20-1
D: NA
size: NA
J: TRBJ1-3
DNA: TGCAGTGCTAGAGTGGGGGGCGTAAACACCATATATTTT
CDR3: CSARVGGVNTIYF

V: TRBV13
D: NA
size: NA
J: TRBJ2-1
DNA: TGTGCCAGCAGTCCAGATTTACCCTCCTACAATGAGCAGTTCTTC
CDR3: CASSPDLPSYNEQFF

V: TRBV29-1
D: TRBD1
size: NA
J: TRBJ1-2
DNA: TGCAGCGTTGTCAGGGGGGCTAACTATGGCTACACCTTC
CDR3: CSVVRGANYGYTF

V: TRBV7-2
D: TRBD1
size: NA
J: TRBJ2-5
DNA: TGTGCCAGCAGCCCCGGGACAGGGAGGTCAGAGACCCAGTACTTC
CDR3: CASSPGTGRSETQYF

V: TRBV19
D: NA
size: few
J: TRBJ2-7
DNA: TGTGCCAGTAGTATTGGTGGGACGGAGACTTACGAGCAGTACTTC
CDR3: CASSIGGTETYEQYF

V: TRBV7-2
D: NA
size: NA
J: TRBJ1-2
DNA: TGTGCCAGCAGCTTAGTTGTCCAGTCCTATGGCTACACCTTC
CDR3: CASSLVVQSYGYTF

V: TRBV7-2
D: TRBD2
size: NA
J: TRBJ2-7
DNA: TGTGCCAGCAGCTTAGGAAGCGGGGGGGTCTACGAGCAGTACTTC
CDR3: CASSLGSGGVYEQYF

V: TRBV3-1
D: TRBD2
size: NA
J: TRBJ2-5
DNA: TGTGCCAGCAGCCAATATAGCGGGAACCAAGAGACCCAGTACTTC
CDR3: CASSQYSGNQETQYF

V: TRBV18
D: NA
size: NA
J: TRBJ1-3
DNA: TGTGCCAGCTCACCTGTCGAGGGTAGCTCTGGAAACACCATATATTTT
CDR3: CASSPVEGSSGNTIYF

V: TRBV7-2
D: NA
size: NA
J: TRBJ2-4
DNA: TGTGCCAGCAGTTCCTACCCCTATAACATTCAGTACTTC
CDR3: CASSSYPYNIQYF

V: TRBV7-2
D: NA
size: NA
J: TRBJ2-1
DNA: TGTGCCAGCAGCCCCAACCGGGGGTTCGTCAATGAGCAGTTCTTC
CDR3: CASSPNRGFVNEQFF

V: TRBV28
D: TRBD1
size: NA
J: TRBJ2-5
DNA: TGTGCCAGCAGTTCCCCCCAGGGGGTTTGGGAGACCCAGTACTTC
CDR3: CASSSPQGVWETQYF

V: TRBV5-6
D: TRBD1
size: NA
J: TRBJ2-1
DNA: TGTGCCAGCAGCTTACAGGGGGGTTTTAATTTCGGGGAGCAGTTCTTC
CDR3: CASSLQGGFNFGEQFF

V: TRBV5-1
D: NA
size: NA
J: TRBJ1-1
DNA: TGCGCCAGCAGCTTGGTATCAGGACCGAACACTGAAGCTTTCTTT
CDR3: CASSLVSGPNTEAFF

V: TRBV9
D: NA
size: NA
J: TRBJ2-4
DNA: TGTGCCAGCAGCCCCCAGGCAGGCAGGGAACACATTCAGTACTTC
CDR3: CASSPQAGREHIQYF

V: TRBV28
D: TRBD2
size: NA
J: TRBJ2-7
DNA: TGTGCCACCGGGGGGGCTTCCTCCTACGAGCAGTACTTC
CDR3: CATGGASSYEQYF

V: TRBV24-1
D: NA
size: NA
J: TRBJ2-3
DNA: TGTGCCACCCAAATACAGAATACGCAGTATTTT
CDR3: CATQIQNTQYF

V: TRBV21-1
D: NA
size: NA
J: TRBJ2-2
DNA: TGTGCCAGCAGCAAAGATGGGGAGCGGGGGGGCTACACCGGGGAGCTGTTTTTT
CDR3: CASSKDGERGGYTGELFF

V: TRBV19
D: TRBD1
size: NA
J: TRBJ2-7
DNA: TGTGCCAGTAGTATGGTGGGACAGGGCTTCTACGAGCAGTACTTC
CDR3: CASSMVGQGFYEQYF

V: TRBV5-4
D: NA
size: NA
J: TRBJ2-7
DNA: TGTGCCAGCAGCTTGCGGCCTCTGGGGGGGCCGCGGGAGCAGTACTTC
CDR3: CASSLRPLGGPREQYF

V: TRBV30
D: TRBD1
size: NA
J: TRBJ1-2
DNA: TGTGCCTGGATGAACAGGGGGTATAACTATGGCTACACCTTC
CDR3: CAWMNRGYNYGYTF